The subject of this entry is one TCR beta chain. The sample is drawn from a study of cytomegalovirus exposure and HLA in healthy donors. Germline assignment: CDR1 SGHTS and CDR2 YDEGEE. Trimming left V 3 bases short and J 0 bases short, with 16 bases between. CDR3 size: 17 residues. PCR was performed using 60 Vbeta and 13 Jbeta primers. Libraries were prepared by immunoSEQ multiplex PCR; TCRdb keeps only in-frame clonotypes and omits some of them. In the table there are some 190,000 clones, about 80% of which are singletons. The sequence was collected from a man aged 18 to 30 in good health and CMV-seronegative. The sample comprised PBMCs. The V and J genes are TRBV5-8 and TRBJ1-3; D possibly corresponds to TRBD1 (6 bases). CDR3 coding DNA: TGTGCCAGCAGCTGGACGACAGGTGATTTCTCTGGAAACACCATATATTTT. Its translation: CASSWTTGDFSGNTIYF.